Each of the 3 T cell receptor beta chains below was sequenced from the same sample in a study of T cells in tuberculosis. Only in-frame clones appear in the TCRdb table, and some are missing; sequencing was by immunoSEQ multiplex PCR. Here the sample spans 25,000 to 35,000 clones, nearly 97% being singletons. Sequencing was performed on PBMCs. Every receptor here comes from a donor between 10 and 35 years old with latent tuberculosis or without tuberculosis infection.

CDR3: CASSTLQGALAKNIQYF. The CDR3 nucleotides are TGTGCCAGCAGCACCTTACAGGGGGCGTTAGCCAAAAACATTCAGTACTTC. The chain joins TRBV21-1 to TRBJ2-4; the listed D gene, TRBD1, was not tested against the DNA. TRBV21-1 is described as a pseudogene. The CDR3 loop spans 17 amino acids.

V usage is TRBV6-1 and J usage is TRBJ2-3; no definite D call. The germline CDR1 and CDR2 sequences are MNHNS and SASEGT. The V gene lost 11 bases and the J gene lost 0 bases, with 15 bases spanning the gap. The CDR3 spans 14 residues. CDR3 residues: CASDRPTSTDTQYF. The CDR3 DNA reads as TGTGCCTCCGATCGGCCGACTAGCACAGATACGCAGTATTTT.

The chain carries TRBV9 and TRBJ2-5; 10 bases fit TRBD2. V was pared by 4 bases and J by 5 bases, with 8 bases of the junction left unmatched. Germline V CDR1 and CDR2: SGDLS, YYNGEE. The CDR3 is made up of 15 amino acids. The CDR3 here is CASSPGLADRETQYF. DNA for the CDR3: TGTGCCAGCAGCCCAGGACTAGCGGACCGGGAGACCCAGTACTTC.